Reported below is one T cell receptor beta chain. CDR3 size: 13 residues. V lost 1 base to trimming and J lost 7 bases, with 10 bases between them. Germline V gives CDR1 SNHLY, CDR2 FYNNEI. Patients from Seattle were sampled longitudinally, starting during active infection. This record comes from a study of blood T cell repertoires in COVID-19. On the study more broadly: The United States, Italy and Spain provided the acute and convalescent COVID-19 samples. PBMCs, B-cell-depleted T cells, or T cells provided the cDNA or gDNA that made up the material.

Under the authors' procedure: Estimation of nucleated cell counts relied on the amplification of reference gene primers. Clones were read by immunoSEQ multiplex PCR, and TCRdb kept only the in-frame ones, dropping some. V and J calls and clone size come straight from that table; D and trimming were deduced from the DNA. The data contain roughly 160,000 clones, approximately 85% of them singletons. The chain is built from TRBV2 and TRBJ1-1; tentatively, D is TRBD1 (5 bases). Sequenced sample: peripheral blood. The receptor was isolated from a man aged 80 or over with COVID-19, enrolled during active disease. CDR3 sequence (DNA): TGTGCCAGCAGTGAAGGCAGGGTGGGTGAAGCTTTCTTT. Translating gives CASSEGRVGEAFF.